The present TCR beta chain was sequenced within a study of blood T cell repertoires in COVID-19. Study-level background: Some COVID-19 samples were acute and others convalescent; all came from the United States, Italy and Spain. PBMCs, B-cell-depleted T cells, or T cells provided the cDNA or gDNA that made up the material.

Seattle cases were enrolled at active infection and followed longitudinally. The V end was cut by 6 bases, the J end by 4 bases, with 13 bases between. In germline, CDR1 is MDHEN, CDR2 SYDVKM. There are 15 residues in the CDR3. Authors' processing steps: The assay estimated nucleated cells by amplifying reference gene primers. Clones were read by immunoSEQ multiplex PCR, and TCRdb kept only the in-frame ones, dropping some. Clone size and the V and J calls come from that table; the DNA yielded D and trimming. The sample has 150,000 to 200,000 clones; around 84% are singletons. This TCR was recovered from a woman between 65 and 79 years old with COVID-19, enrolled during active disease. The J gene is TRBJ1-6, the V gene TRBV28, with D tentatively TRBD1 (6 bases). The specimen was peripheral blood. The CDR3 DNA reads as TGTGCCAGCAGCGGACAGAACGCTTATAATTCACCCCTCCACTTT. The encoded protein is CASSGQNAYNSPLHF.